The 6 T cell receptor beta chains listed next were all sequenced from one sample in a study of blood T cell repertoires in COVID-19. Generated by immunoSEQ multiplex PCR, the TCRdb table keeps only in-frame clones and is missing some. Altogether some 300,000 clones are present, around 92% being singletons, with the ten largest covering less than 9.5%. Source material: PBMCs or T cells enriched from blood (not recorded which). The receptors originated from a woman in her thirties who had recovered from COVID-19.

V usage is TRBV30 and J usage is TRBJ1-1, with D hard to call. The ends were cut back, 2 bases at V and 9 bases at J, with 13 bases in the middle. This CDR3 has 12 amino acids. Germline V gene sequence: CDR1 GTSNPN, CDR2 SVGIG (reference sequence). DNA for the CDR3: TGTGCCTGGAGTCCCGGACTGGGGAAAGCTTTCTTT. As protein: CAWSPGLGKAFF.

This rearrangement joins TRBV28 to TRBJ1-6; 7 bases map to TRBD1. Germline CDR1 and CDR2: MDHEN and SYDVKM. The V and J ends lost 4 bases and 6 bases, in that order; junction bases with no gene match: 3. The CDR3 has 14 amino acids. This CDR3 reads CASSSTGSNSPLHF. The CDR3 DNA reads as TGTGCCAGCAGTTCGACAGGGAGTAATTCACCCCTCCACTTT.

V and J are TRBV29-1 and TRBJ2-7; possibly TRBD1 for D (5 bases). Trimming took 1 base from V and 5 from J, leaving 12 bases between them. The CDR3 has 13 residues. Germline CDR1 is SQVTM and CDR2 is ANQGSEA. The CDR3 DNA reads TGCAGCGTTGAAGGTCCATCCAGGGACGAGCAGTACTTC. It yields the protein CSVEGPSRDEQYF.

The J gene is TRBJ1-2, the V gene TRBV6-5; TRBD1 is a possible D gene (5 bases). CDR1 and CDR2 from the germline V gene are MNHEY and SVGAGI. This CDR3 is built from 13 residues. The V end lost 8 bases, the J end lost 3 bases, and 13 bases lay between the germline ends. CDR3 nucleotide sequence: TGTGCCAGCCAGACAGCGTTGGACTATGGCTACACCTTC. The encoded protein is CASQTALDYGYTF.

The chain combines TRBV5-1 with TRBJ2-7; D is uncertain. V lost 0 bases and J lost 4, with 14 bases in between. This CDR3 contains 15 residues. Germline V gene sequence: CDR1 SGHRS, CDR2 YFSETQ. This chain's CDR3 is CASSLAPGGDYEQYF. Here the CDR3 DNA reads TGCGCCAGCAGCTTGGCACCTGGCGGAGATTACGAGCAGTACTTC.

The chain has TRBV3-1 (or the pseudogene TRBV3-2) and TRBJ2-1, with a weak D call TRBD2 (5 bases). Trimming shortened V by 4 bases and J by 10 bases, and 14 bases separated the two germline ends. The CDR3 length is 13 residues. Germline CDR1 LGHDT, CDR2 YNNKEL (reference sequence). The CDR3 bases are TGTGCCAGCAGCCCGGGATTTCCGGGGGAGCAGTTCTTC. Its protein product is CASSPGFPGEQFF.